Each of the 3 T cell receptor beta chains below was sequenced from the same sample in a study of T cells after yellow fever vaccination. TCRdb passed the 5' RACE reads through MiXCR, listing each CDR3 protein once. In the table there are 100,000 to 150,000 distinct CDR3 sequences, about 8.4% of which are singletons. Source: CD8+ T cells sorted from PBMCs, taken on the day of the yellow fever booster vaccination. These receptors were obtained from a man aged 18 to 29 who received the YFV17D yellow fever vaccine.

This clonotype was seen only a few times. The rearrangement links TRBV20-1 to TRBJ1-1, with 9 positions matching TRBD1. Looked up from germline, CDR1 is DFQATT and CDR2 is SNEGSKA (reference sequence). The trim removed 1 base at V and 3 bases at J, leaving 0 bases unmatched. The CDR3 contains 13 residues. DNA for the CDR3: TGCAGTGCTAGAGGGACAGGGGACACTGAAGCTTTCTTT. This gives the protein CSARGTGDTEAFF.

This chain joins TRBV4-3 and TRBJ1-2; perhaps TRBD1 as D (6 bases). Germline-derived CDR1 and CDR2 are LGHNA and YSLEER. The CDR3 spans 16 residues. Trimming shortened V by 0 bases and J by 3 bases, and 14 bases separated the two germline ends. CDR3 DNA: TGCGCCAGCAGCCAAGATCTTTGGGGGGGCGACTATGGCTACACCTTC. Protein product: CASSQDLWGGDYGYTF.

This clonotype was seen many times. The chain couples TRBV6-5 to TRBJ2-7; D possibly matches TRBD1 or TRBD2 (5 bases each). Germline V gene sequence: CDR1 MNHEY, CDR2 SVGAGI. Between the trimmed V and J ends, which lost 10 bases and 1 base, there was a span of 14 bases. The CDR3 is 13 residues long. As DNA, the CDR3 is TGTGCCACCTGGACATGGACTTCCTACGAGCAGTACTTC. Protein: CATWTWTSYEQYF.